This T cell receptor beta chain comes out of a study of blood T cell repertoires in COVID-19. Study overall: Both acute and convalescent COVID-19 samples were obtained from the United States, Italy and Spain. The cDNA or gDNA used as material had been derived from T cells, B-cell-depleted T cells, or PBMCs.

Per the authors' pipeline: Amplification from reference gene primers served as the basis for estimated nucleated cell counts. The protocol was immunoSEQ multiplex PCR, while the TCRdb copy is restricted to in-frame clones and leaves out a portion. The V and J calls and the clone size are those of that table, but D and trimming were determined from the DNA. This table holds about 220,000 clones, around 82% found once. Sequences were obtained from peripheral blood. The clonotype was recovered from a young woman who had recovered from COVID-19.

CDR3 DNA sequence: TGTGCCAGCAGGAAGGGGACTGGGGCCAACGTCCTGACTTTC. Its translation is CASRKGTGANVLTF. The J gene is TRBJ2-6, the V gene TRBV7-3; D perhaps matches TRBD1 (5 bases). The CDR3 has 14 residues. V was clipped by 6 bases and J by 2 bases, with 8 bases between them. The germline CDR1 and CDR2 sequences are SGHTA and FQGTGA.